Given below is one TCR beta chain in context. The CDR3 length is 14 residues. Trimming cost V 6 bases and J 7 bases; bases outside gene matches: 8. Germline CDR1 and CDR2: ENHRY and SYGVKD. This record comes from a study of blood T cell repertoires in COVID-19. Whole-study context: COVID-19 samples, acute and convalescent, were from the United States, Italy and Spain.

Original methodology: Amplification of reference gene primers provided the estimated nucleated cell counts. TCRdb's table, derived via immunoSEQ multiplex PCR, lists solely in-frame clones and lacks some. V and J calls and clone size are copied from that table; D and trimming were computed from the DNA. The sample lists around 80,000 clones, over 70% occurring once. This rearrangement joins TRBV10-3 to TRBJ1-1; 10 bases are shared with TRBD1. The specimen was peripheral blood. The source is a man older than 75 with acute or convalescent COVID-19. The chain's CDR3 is CAIRGTGAAGEAFF. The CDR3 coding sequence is TGTGCCATCAGGGGGACAGGGGCGGCCGGTGAAGCTTTCTTT.